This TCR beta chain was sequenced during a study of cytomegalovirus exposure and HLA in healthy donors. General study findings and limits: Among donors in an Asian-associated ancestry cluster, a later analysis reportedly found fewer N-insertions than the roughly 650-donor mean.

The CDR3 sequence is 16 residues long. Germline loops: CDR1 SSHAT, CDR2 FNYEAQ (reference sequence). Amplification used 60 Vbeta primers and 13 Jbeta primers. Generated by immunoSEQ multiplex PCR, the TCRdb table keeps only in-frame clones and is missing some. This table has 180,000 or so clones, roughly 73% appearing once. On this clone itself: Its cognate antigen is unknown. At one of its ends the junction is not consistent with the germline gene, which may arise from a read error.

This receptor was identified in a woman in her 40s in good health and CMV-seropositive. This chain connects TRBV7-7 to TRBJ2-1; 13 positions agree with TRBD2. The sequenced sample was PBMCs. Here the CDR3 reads CASSLTTSGGGNEQFF. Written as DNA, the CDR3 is TGTGCTAGCAGCTTGACTACTAGCGGGGGGGGCAATGAGCAGTTCTTC.